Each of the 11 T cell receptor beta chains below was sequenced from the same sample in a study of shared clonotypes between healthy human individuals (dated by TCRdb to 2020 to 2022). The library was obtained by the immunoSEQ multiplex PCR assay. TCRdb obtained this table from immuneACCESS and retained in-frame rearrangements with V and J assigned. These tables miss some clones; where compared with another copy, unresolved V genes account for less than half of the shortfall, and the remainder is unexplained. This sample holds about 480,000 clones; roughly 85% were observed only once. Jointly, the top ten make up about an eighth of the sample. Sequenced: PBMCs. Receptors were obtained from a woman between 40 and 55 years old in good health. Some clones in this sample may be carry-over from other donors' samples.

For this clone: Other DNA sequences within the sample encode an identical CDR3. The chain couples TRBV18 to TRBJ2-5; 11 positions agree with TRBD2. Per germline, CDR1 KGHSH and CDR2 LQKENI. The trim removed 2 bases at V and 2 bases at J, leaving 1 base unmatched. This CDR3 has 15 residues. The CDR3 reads CASSPGTSGQETQYF. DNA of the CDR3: TGTGCCAGCTCACCAGGGACTAGCGGTCAAGAGACCCAGTACTTC.

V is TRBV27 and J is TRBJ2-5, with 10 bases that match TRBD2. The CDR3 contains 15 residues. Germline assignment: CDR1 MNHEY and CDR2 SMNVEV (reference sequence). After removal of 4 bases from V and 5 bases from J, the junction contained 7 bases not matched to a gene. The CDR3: CASSSTGLAWETQYF. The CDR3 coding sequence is TGTGCCAGCAGTTCCACGGGACTAGCGTGGGAGACCCAGTACTTC.

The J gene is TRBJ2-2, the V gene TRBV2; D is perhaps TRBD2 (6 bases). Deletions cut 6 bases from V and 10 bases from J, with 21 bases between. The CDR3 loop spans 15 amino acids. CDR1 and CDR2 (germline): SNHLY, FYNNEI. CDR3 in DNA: TGTGCCAGCAGGGAGGGCGGATATCGGACCCTGGAGCTGTTTTTT. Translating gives CASREGGYRTLELFF. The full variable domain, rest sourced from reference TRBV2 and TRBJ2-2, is EPEVTQTPSHQVTQMGQEVILRCVPISNHLYFYWYRQILGQKVEFLVSFYNNEISEKSEIFDDQFSVERPDGSNFTLKIRSTKLEDSAMYFCASREGGYRTLELFFGEGSRLTVL.

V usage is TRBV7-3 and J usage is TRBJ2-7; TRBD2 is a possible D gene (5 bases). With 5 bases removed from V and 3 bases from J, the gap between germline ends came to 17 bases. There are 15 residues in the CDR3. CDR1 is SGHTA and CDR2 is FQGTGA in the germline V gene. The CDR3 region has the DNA TGTGCCAGCAGCCCCCACGGTGGAGGCAACTACGAGCAGTACTTC. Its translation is CASSPHGGGNYEQYF. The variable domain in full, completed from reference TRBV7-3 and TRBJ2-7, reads GAGVSQTPSNKVTEKGKYVELRCDPISGHTALYWYRQSLGQGPEFLIYFQGTGAADDSGLPNDRFFAVRPEGSVSTLKIQRTERGDSAVYLCASSPHGGGNYEQYFGPGTRLTVT.

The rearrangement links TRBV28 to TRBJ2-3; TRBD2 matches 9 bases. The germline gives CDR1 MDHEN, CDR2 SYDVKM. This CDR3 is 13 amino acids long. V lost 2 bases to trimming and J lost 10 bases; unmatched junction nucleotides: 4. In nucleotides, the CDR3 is TGTGCCAGCAGTTTAGTGGCTAGCGGGGCGCAGTATTTT. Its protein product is CASSLVASGAQYF.

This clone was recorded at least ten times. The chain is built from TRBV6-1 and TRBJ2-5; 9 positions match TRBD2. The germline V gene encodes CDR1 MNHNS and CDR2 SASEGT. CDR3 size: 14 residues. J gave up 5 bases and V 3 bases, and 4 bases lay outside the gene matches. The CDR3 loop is CASSDSGSIETQYF. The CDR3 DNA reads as TGTGCCAGCAGTGATAGCGGGAGTATCGAGACCCAGTACTTC.

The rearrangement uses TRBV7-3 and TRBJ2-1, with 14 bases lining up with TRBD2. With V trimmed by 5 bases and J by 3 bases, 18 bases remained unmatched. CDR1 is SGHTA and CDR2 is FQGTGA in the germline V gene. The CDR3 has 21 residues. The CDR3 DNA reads TGTGCCAGCAGCCCCATGGGGTCCTCCGGACTAGCGGGAGGTAGCTACAATGAGCAGTTCTTC. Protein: CASSPMGSSGLAGGSYNEQFF.

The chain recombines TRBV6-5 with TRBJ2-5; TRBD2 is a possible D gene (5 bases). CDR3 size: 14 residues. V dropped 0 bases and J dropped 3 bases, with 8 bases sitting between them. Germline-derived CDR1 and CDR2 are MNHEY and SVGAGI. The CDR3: CASSYSSGKETQYF. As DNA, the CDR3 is TGTGCCAGCAGTTACTCGTCGGGGAAAGAGACCCAGTACTTC.

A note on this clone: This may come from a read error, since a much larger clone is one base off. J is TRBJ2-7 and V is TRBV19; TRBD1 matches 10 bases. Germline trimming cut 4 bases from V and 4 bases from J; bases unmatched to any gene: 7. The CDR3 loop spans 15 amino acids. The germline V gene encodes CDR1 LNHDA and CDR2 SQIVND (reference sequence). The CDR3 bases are TGTGCCAGTAGTACCTCCGGGACAGGGGAGTACGAGCAGTACTTC. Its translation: CASSTSGTGEYEQYF.

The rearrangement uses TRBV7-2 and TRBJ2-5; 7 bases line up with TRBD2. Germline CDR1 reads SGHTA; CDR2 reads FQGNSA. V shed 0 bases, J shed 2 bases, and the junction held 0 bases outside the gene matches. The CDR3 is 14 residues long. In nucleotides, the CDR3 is TGTGCCAGCAGCTTAGCGGGAGGGCAAGAGACCCAGTACTTC. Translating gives CASSLAGGQETQYF.

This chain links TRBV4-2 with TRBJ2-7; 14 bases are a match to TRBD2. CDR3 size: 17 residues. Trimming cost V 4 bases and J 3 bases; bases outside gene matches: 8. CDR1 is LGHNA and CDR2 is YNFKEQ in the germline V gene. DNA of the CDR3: TGTGCCAGCAGCCTAGGGACTAGCGGGAGTACATTCTACGAGCAGTACTTC. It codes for CASSLGTSGSTFYEQYF.